These 4 T cell receptor beta chains originate from one sample sequenced in a study of cytomegalovirus exposure and HLA in healthy donors. The PCR was carried out with 60 Vbeta primers and 13 Jbeta primers. Method: immunoSEQ multiplex PCR; TCRdb's copy keeps in-frame clones and lacks some. The sample holds about 120,000 clones, around 86% seen once. Material: PBMCs. The receptors come from a woman between 35 and 50 years old in good health and CMV-seronegative.

The V call is TRBV10-2, the J call TRBJ2-5, with 7 bases that match TRBD2. The CDR3 runs to 15 residues. The germline gives CDR1 WSHSY, CDR2 SAAADI. After removal of 2 bases from V and 7 bases from J, the junction contained 10 bases not matched to a gene. The CDR3 loop is CASSENGGTSVTQYF. CDR3 nucleotides: TGCGCCAGCAGTGAGAACGGGGGGACCTCCGTGACCCAGTACTTC.

This chain's CDR3 is CSVEPGSYGYTF. DNA of the CDR3: TGCAGCGTTGAACCGGGGAGCTATGGCTACACCTTC. This chain uses TRBV29-1 with TRBJ1-2, with D unclear. The V and J ends lost 2 bases and 4 bases respectively, with 8 bases between them. CDR3 length equals 12 residues. Germline CDR1 SQVTM, CDR2 ANQGSEA. Drawing the rest from reference TRBV29-1 and TRBJ1-2, the complete variable domain is SAVISQKPSRDICQRGTSLTIQCQVDSQVTMMFWYRQQPGQSLTLIATANQGSEATYESGFVIDKFPISRPNLTFSTLTVSNMSPEDSSIYLCSVEPGSYGYTFGSGTRLTVV.

The chain uses TRBV7-3 and TRBJ2-7; D is perhaps TRBD2 (5 bases). V lost 2 bases and J lost 0, with 8 bases in between. Germline assignment: CDR1 SGHTA and CDR2 FQGTGA. The CDR3 contains 14 residues. The CDR3 is CASSLGGPSYEQYF. DNA of the CDR3: TGTGCCAGCAGCTTAGGCGGGCCCTCCTACGAGCAGTACTTC.

DNA of the CDR3: TGTGCCAGCAGCTTGGTTAGGCCGTCCAGAGGGGAGACCCAGTACTTC. Protein: CASSLVRPSRGETQYF. The genes are TRBV5-4 and TRBJ2-5, with D possibly being TRBD2 (5 bases). CDR3 length: 16 amino acids. Per germline, CDR1 SGHNT and CDR2 YYREEE (reference sequence). Trimming shortened V by 0 bases and J by 5 bases, and 17 bases separated the two germline ends.